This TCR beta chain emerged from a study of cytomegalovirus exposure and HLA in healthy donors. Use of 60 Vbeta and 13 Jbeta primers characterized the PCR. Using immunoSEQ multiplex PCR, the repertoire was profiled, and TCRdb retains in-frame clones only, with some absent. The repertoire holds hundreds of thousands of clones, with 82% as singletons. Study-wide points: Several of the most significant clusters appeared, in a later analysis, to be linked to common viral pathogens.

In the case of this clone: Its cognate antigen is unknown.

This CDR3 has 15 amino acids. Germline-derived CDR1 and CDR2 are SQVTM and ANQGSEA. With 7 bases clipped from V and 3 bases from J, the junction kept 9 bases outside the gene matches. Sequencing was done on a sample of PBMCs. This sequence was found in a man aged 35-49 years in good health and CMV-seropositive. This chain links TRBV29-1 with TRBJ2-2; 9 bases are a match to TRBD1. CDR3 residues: CSARGQGPDTGELFF. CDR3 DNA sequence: TGCAGCGCCCGGGGACAGGGCCCCGACACCGGGGAGCTGTTTTTT.